Below, one TCR beta chain is given with its context. PCR primers comprised 60 Vbeta and 13 Jbeta primers. As processed by the authors: An analysis performed later counted 70 million to 90 million unique TCR beta chains (roughly 11 million of them shared). Libraries were prepared by immunoSEQ multiplex PCR; TCRdb keeps only in-frame clonotypes and omits some of them. The DNA gave D and trimming, while V, J and clone size come from that table. The sample holds about 55,000 clones; over 80% are singletons and the top ten take approximately 1.4%. The CDR3 sequence is 15 residues long. CDR1 and CDR2 from the germline V gene are MNHNY and SVGAGI (reference sequence). This specimen comes from a study of cytomegalovirus exposure and HLA in healthy donors.

The TCR comes from a man aged 30-40 years in good health and CMV-seronegative. The rearrangement uses TRBV6-6 and TRBJ2-5; TRBD2 aligns across 9 bases. The J call may be in error: the DNA end matches TRBJ2-7 better. What was sequenced was PBMCs. CDR3: CASSYLSGSFYEQYF. The CDR3 DNA reads as TGTGCCAGCAGTTACCTTAGCGGGAGCTTCTACGAGCAGTACTTC.